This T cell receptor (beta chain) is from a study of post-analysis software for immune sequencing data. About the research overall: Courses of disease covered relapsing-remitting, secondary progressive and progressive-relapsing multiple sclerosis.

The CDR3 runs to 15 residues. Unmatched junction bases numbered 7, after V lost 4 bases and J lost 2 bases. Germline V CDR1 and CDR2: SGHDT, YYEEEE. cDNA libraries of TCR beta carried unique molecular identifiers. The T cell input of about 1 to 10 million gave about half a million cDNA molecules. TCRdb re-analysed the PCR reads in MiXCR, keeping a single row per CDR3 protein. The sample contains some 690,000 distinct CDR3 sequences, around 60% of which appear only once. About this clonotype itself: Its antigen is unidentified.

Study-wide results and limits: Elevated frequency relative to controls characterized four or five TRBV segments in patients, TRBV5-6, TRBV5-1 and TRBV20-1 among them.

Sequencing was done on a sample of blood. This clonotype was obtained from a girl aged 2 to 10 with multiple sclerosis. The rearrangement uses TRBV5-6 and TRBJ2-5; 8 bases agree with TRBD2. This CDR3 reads CASSQPGLGQETQYF. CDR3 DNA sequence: TGTGCCAGCAGCCAACCGGGACTAGGACAAGAGACCCAGTACTTC.